What follows are 25 T cell receptor beta chains derived from one specimen sequenced in a study of CD8+ T cells in alopecia areata. It was cDNA, reverse transcribed from extracted RNA, that served as the sequencing template. Sequenced by immunoSEQ multiplex PCR; TCRdb stores in-frame clones only, minus some. This sample comprises roughly 110,000 clones, none seen once only. Sequenced material: lesional skin. The receptors stem from a C3H/HeJ mouse with alopecia areata. This line is of MHC haplotype H2-k.

A note on this clone: The gene symbols are mouse symbols. Read coverage stops 4 residues before the CDR3 terminus; the germline J gene supplies the remainder. V gene TRBV13-3 combines with J gene TRBJ1-2; 9 positions agree with TRBD1. The CDR3 extends over 15 amino acids. V lost 1 base to trimming and J lost 4 bases; unmatched junction nucleotides: 5. Germline V lookup: CDR1 NNHDY, CDR2 SYVADS. CDR3 DNA (partial): TGTGCCAGCAGTGATAAGGGACAGGGATCCTCC. Its protein is CASSDKGQGSS. The complete CDR3 reads CASSDKGQGSSDYTF.

Concerning this clone: Genes and germline come from the mouse. The CDR3 protein is CASSALGVSAETLYF. The CDR3 DNA, read in part, is TGTGCCAGCAGTGCACTGGGGGTCAGTGCAGAA. The rearrangement uses TRBV13-3 and TRBJ2-3, with TRBD2 matching 8 bases. The read comes to an end 4 residues before the CDR3 does, leaving the germline J gene to fill in the end. The CDR3 is 15 amino acids. Germline trimming cut 3 bases from V and 0 bases from J; bases unmatched to any gene: 3. Germline assignment: CDR1 NNHDY and CDR2 SYVADS.

This clone was observed at least ten times. Mouse gene names apply. Read data end 4 residues before the CDR3 end; the end is taken from the germline J gene. The chain has TRBV1 and TRBJ2-7, with 8 bases fitting TRBD1. J lost 2 bases, V lost 0 bases, and 6 bases had no gene match. The CDR3 loop spans 16 amino acids. From germline, CDR1 is NSQYPW and CDR2 LRSPGD (reference sequence). CDR3 loop: CTCSADHVQGAYEQYF. The covered CDR3 bases are TGCACCTGCAGTGCAGATCACGTACAGGGGGCCTAT. The full variable domain, rest sourced from reference TRBV1 and TRBJ2-7, is VTLLEQNPRWRLVPRGQAVNLRCILKNSQYPWMSWYQQDLQKQLQWLFTLRSPGDKEVKSLPGADYLATRVTDTELRLQVANMSQGRTLYCTCSADHVQGAYEQYFGPGTRLTVL.

This clone was seen repeatedly, ten times or more. Gene names and germline refer to mouse. With the read ending 4 residues before the CDR3 end, the germline J gene is used to fill in that end. This chain joins TRBV13-3 and TRBJ2-1, with 13 nucleotides matching TRBD2. Germline V lookup: CDR1 NNHDY, CDR2 SYVADS. The CDR3 is 17 residues long. V dropped 0 bases and J dropped 4; count of bases not matched to a gene: 4. CDR3 loop: CASSDDRDWGGYAEQFF. The CDR3 DNA, read in part, is TGTGCCAGCAGTGATGACCGGGACTGGGGGGGGTATGCT.

With regard to this clone: TCRdb gives a protein that differs at residue 12 from what the DNA encodes, so the protein here is translated from the DNA. The listed genes are named as in mouse. Other DNA sequences in the sample encode the same CDR3. CDR3 sequence: CASSITGPYNSPLYF. CDR3 DNA (partial): TGTGCCAGCAGTATAACAGGGCCATATAATTCGCCC. This chain connects TRBV19 to TRBJ1-6; possible D gene TRBD1, 6 bases. The DNA ends 3 residues before the CDR3 does, and the rest of the CDR3 is filled in from the germline J gene. Being an ORF, TRBJ1-6 has a function that is uncertain. The germline V gene has CDR1 FNHDT and CDR2 SITEND (reference sequence). V gave up 1 base and J gave up 4 bases, with 9 bases separating them. The CDR3 runs to 15 residues.

A note on this clone: Mouse names are used for the genes. The read halts 4 residues ahead of the CDR3 end, with the missing end drawn from the germline J gene. The J gene is TRBJ2-3, the V gene TRBV17; TRBD2 matches 12 bases. The CDR3 has 16 residues. Germline assignment: CDR1 MNHDT and CDR2 YYDKIL. The V and J ends lost 0 bases and 3 bases, in that order; junction bases with no gene match: 1. The sequenced part of the CDR3 DNA is TGTGCTAGCAGTAGAGAAGGACTGGGGGGGGCAGAA. This gives the protein CASSREGLGGAE. The entire CDR3 is CASSREGLGGAETLYF.

Notes on this clone: The germline and genes are mouse ones. The missing CDR3 end, 4 residues past where the read stops, is filled in from the germline J gene. The chain recombines TRBV13-1 with TRBJ2-4; no reliable D call. V lost 1 base and J 0 bases, leaving 6 bases between the germline ends. The CDR3 is 14 residues long. Looked up from germline, CDR1 is NSHNY and CDR2 is SYGAGN. CDR3 amino acids: CASSDSASQNTLYF. Incomplete CDR3 DNA: TGTGCCAGCAGTGATTCTGCTAGTCAAAAC.

This clone appeared a few times. The genes and germline here are from mouse. The read ends 4 residues shy of where the CDR3 ends; the end is completed using the germline J gene. The rearrangement links TRBV13-1 to TRBJ2-7, with a tentative D call TRBD1 (5 bases). Germline-derived CDR1 and CDR2 are NSHNY and SYGAGN. This CDR3 is 14 amino acids long. Trimming shortened V by 5 bases and J by 0 bases, and 12 bases separated the two germline ends. The CDR3 DNA, read in part, is TGTGCCAGCAGAGACAGATTTTACTCCTAT. Its translation: CASRDRFYSY. The CDR3 as a whole reads CASRDRFYSYEQYF.

This clone came up a few times. Gene names and germline refer to mouse. The read ends 4 residues shy of where the CDR3 ends; the end is completed using the germline J gene. The chain recombines TRBV13-3 with TRBJ2-1; 10 positions agree with TRBD2. V dropped 4 bases and J dropped 2; count of bases not matched to a gene: 3. CDR3 length: 15 amino acids. Germline CDR1 NNHDY, CDR2 SYVADS. The part of the CDR3 DNA that was read is TGTGCCAGCAGTAGGACTGGGGGTTACTATGCT. Translated, it gives CASSRTGGYYA. The whole CDR3 protein is CASSRTGGYYAEQFF.

This clone was counted between two and nine times. Gene names and germline match the mouse. The read finishes 4 residues shy of the CDR3 end, and the germline J gene is used to complete it. This chain joins TRBV1 and TRBJ2-2; the match to TRBD2 covers 9 bases. CDR1 is NSQYPW and CDR2 is LRSPGD in the germline V gene (reference sequence). This CDR3 region has 17 residues. V gave up 0 bases and J gave up 0 bases; unmatched junction bases: 2. CDR3 DNA (partial): TGCACCTGCAGTGCAGATACTGGGGGGCCAAACACCGGG. This sequence encodes CTCSADTGGPNTG. The whole CDR3 region reads CTCSADTGGPNTGQLYF.

This clone was counted between two and nine times. Gene names and germline refer to mouse. Partial CDR3 DNA: TGTGCTAGCAGTCAGGGGGCTTTCTAT. Translated, it gives CASSQGAFY. Given in full, the CDR3 is CASSQGAFYEQYF. V gene TRBV17 combines with J gene TRBJ2-7, with 8 bases fitting TRBD1. The CDR3 end lies 4 residues beyond the end of the read and is filled in from the germline J gene. Trimming took 5 bases from V and 3 from J; bases not matched to a gene: 3. Per the germline V gene, CDR1 is MNHDT and CDR2 is YYDKIL. The CDR3 has 13 residues.

Details on this clone: There is a difference at residue 16 between the TCRdb protein and the DNA translation, so the protein given here was translated from the DNA. Here the gene names and germline are mouse. The missing CDR3 end, 3 residues past where the read stops, is filled in from the germline J gene. The rearrangement uses TRBV1 and TRBJ1-6, with 12 nucleotides matching TRBD1. TRBJ1-6 is placed among ORFs of uncertain function. Germline V gene lookup returns CDR1 NSQYPW and CDR2 LRSPGD (reference sequence). Trimming cost V 4 bases and J 6 bases; bases outside gene matches: 13. This CDR3 spans 19 amino acids. CDR3 bases read: TGCACCTGCAGTGGGGGTCGGGGACAGGGGGCGCAGGGTAATTCGCCC. It specifies CTCSGGRGQGAQGNSP. The entire CDR3 protein reads CTCSGGRGQGAQGNSPLYF.

For this clone: Each gene name is a mouse one. The sequenced fragment ends 4 residues before the CDR3 boundary, so the rest is inferred from the germline J gene. The chain carries TRBV1 and TRBJ1-4, with 10 bases lining up with TRBD1. Germline V gene lookup returns CDR1 NSQYPW and CDR2 LRSPGD (reference sequence). V lost 2 bases, J lost 0 bases, and 18 bases stayed unmatched. This CDR3 comprises 22 residues. The CDR3 DNA, read in part, is TGCACCTGCAGTGCACCTCCGGGACAGGGGTCGCCCGTCTTTCTTTCCAACGAA. This codes for CTCSAPPGQGSPVFLSNE. The entire CDR3 protein reads CTCSAPPGQGSPVFLSNERLFF.

This clone occurred a few times. Gene names and germline refer to mouse. The sequenced fragment ends 4 residues before the CDR3 boundary, so the rest is inferred from the germline J gene. V usage is TRBV19 and J usage is TRBJ2-5, with 8 bases lining up with TRBD2. Germline V lookup: CDR1 FNHDT, CDR2 SITEND (reference sequence). This CDR3 contains 14 residues. The sequenced part of the CDR3 DNA is TGTGCCAGCAGTATTGGACTGGGAGAAGAC. Encoded protein: CASSIGLGED. The entire CDR3 protein reads CASSIGLGEDTQYF. The variable domain in full, with the rest retrieved from reference TRBV19 and TRBJ2-5, is GGIITQTPKFLIGQEGQKLTLKCQQNFNHDTMYWYRQDSGKGLRLIYYSITENDLQKGDLSEGYDASREKKSSFSLTVTSAQKNEMAVFLCASSIGLGEDTQYFGPGTRLLVL.

This clone turned up a few times. At residue 13, the TCRdb protein departs from the DNA translation, so the protein shown here was derived from the DNA itself. Any gene name here is a mouse gene name. The read halts 3 residues ahead of the CDR3 end, with the missing end drawn from the germline J gene. The V gene is TRBV13-3, the J gene TRBJ1-3, with TRBD1 as a possible D gene (6 bases). Trimming pared 1 base from V and 0 bases from J, leaving 11 bases between. The CDR3 length is 16 residues. CDR1 is NNHDY and CDR2 is SYVADS in the germline V gene. The CDR3 DNA, read in part, is TGTGCCAGCAGTGATTTCCGGGACACTTCTGGAAATACG. It yields the protein CASSDFRDTSGNT. In full, the CDR3 reads CASSDFRDTSGNTLYF.

At least ten counts were recorded for this clone. Genes and germline are mouse. The CDR3 goes on 4 residues after the read ends, and that part is filled in from the germline J gene. The chain joins TRBV13-3 to TRBJ2-7; 8 positions agree with TRBD2. Losses at the gene ends were 5 bases for V and 0 bases for J; bases not matched to a gene: 7. Germline V gene data show CDR1 as NNHDY and CDR2 as SYVADS. CDR3 length: 15 residues. The CDR3: CASRLTGESSYEQYF. The sequenced CDR3 bases are TGTGCCAGCAGATTGACTGGGGAGAGCTCCTAT.

A note on this clone: A read error may explain this, as a much larger clone is one base away. Mouse gene names apply. The read finishes 4 residues shy of the CDR3 end, and the germline J gene is used to complete it. The V gene is TRBV5, the J gene TRBJ2-7; 9 bases are shared with TRBD2. The V gene's germline CDR1 is LGHNA and CDR2 YNLKQL (reference sequence). The CDR3 runs to 12 residues. CDR3 DNA (partial): TGTGCCAGCAGCGGGACTGGGTAT. Protein sequence: CASSGTGY. The full CDR3 reads CASSGTGYEQYF.

This clone has only a few counts. All gene names here are mouse names. The observed sequence ends 4 residues before the CDR3 terminus, with the missing tail filled in from the germline J gene. The chain carries TRBV13-3 and TRBJ2-4, with D possibly being TRBD2 (5 bases). The V gene's germline CDR1 is NNHDY and CDR2 SYVADS. This CDR3 comprises 13 residues. The CDR3: CASSDAMGNTLYF. The sequenced part of the CDR3 DNA is TGTGCCAGCAGTGATGCAATGGGGAAC.

This clone was seen ten or more times. Mouse gene names apply. The DNA ends 4 residues before the CDR3 does, and the rest of the CDR3 is filled in from the germline J gene. Other nucleotide sequences in the sample specify the same CDR3. V gene TRBV19 combines with J gene TRBJ2-1; 9 nucleotides line up with TRBD1. This CDR3 is built from 13 residues. Germline V gene data show CDR1 as FNHDT and CDR2 as SITEND (reference sequence). V gave up 4 bases and J gave up 5 bases; unmatched junction bases: 1. Partial CDR3 DNA: TGTGCCAGCAGTCGACAGGGGGATGCT. Amino acids: CASSRQGDA. The entire CDR3 is CASSRQGDAEQFF.

Turning to this clone: Genes and germline are mouse. Read coverage stops 4 residues before the CDR3 terminus; the germline J gene supplies the remainder. This chain connects TRBV13-1 to TRBJ1-1, with 8 bases that match TRBD1. Per germline, CDR1 NSHNY and CDR2 SYGAGN. The V gene end was trimmed by 6 bases and the J gene end by 1 base; junction bases not matched to a gene: 2. The CDR3 consists of 13 residues. CDR3 protein: CASNRGRNTEVFF. The part of the CDR3 DNA that was read is TGTGCCAGCAACAGGGGGAGGAACACA.

Regarding this clone: Genes and germline are mouse. The read ends 4 residues shy of where the CDR3 ends; the end is completed using the germline J gene. The gene calls are TRBV17 and TRBJ1-1; unclear D gene. Germline V gene sequence: CDR1 MNHDT, CDR2 YYDKIL. The CDR3 sequence is 13 residues long. V dropped 4 bases and J dropped 0 bases, with 6 bases sitting between them. This chain's CDR3 is CASSTQANTEVFF. The covered CDR3 bases are TGTGCTAGCAGTACCCAGGCAAACACA.

At least ten counts were recorded for this clone. Genes here carry mouse names. The read comes to an end 4 residues before the CDR3 does, leaving the germline J gene to fill in the end. The rearrangement links TRBV16 to TRBJ2-1; the match to TRBD1 covers 9 bases. The junction had 0 bases not matched to a gene; V was cut back by 1 base and J by 5 bases. The CDR3 is 14 residues long. Germline V gene sequence: CDR1 SGHSA, CDR2 FRNQAP. CDR3: CASSLGDRDAEQFF. The DNA read from the CDR3 is TGTGCAAGCAGCTTAGGGGACAGGGATGCT.

Note on this clone: Genes and germline come from the mouse. The CDR3 end falls 4 residues outside the read, so it is completed with the germline J gene. The J gene is TRBJ2-2, the V gene TRBV1, with D possibly being TRBD2 (6 bases). CDR3 size: 14 residues. V shed 3 bases and J shed 4 bases, with 9 bases lying between them. CDR1 is NSQYPW and CDR2 is LRSPGD in the germline V gene (reference sequence). CDR3 bases read: TGCACCTGCAGTGCGTCTGGGGCCACCGGG. Encoded protein: CTCSASGATG. The whole CDR3 protein is CTCSASGATGQLYF. The full variable domain, its missing parts supplied by reference TRBV1 and TRBJ2-2, is VTLLEQNPRWRLVPRGQAVNLRCILKNSQYPWMSWYQQDLQKQLQWLFTLRSPGDKEVKSLPGADYLATRVTDTELRLQVANMSQGRTLYCTCSASGATGQLYFGEGSKLTVL.

Only a few counts were recorded for this clone. Germline and genes: mouse. Read coverage stops 4 residues before the CDR3 terminus; the germline J gene supplies the remainder. J is TRBJ2-3 and V is TRBV13-1; D perhaps matches TRBD2 (6 bases). The germline V and J ends were trimmed by 6 bases and 0 bases, with 14 bases remaining between them. Germline values: CDR1 NSHNY, CDR2 SYGAGN. CDR3 length: 15 amino acids. CDR3 DNA, as far as it was read: TGTGCCAGCAACACTGGGACGTCTAGTGCAGAA. Translated, it gives CASNTGTSSAE. The whole CDR3 sequence is CASNTGTSSAETLYF.

In this sample, this clone turned up a few times. The gene names given are mouse names. The CDR3 goes on 4 residues after the read ends, and that part is filled in from the germline J gene. The chain joins TRBV13-3 to TRBJ1-4, with TRBD1 as a possible D gene (6 bases). The germline V gene has CDR1 NNHDY and CDR2 SYVADS. The CDR3 runs to 14 residues. The CDR3 DNA, read in part, is TGTGCCAGCAGTGAGGGGGACAAATCCGAA. It yields the protein CASSEGDKSE. The whole CDR3 region reads CASSEGDKSERLFF. The entire variable domain, with the rest obtained from reference TRBV13-3 and TRBJ1-4, is as follows: EAAVTQSPRSKVAVTGGKVTLSCHQTNNHDYMYWYRQDTGHGLRLIHYSYVADSTEKGDIPDGYKASRPSQENFSLILELASLSQTAVYFCASSEGDKSERLFFGHGTKLSVL.